The rows below give T cell receptor beta chains drawn from one sample of a study of T cell responses to AZD1222 COVID-19 vaccine. This table comes from immunoSEQ multiplex PCR, and its TCRdb copy is limited to in-frame clones, with some not included. Of around 130,000 clones listed, 80% to 90% are singletons. Sample: peripheral blood, taken on day 0 of AZD1222 vaccination. The source is an adult in good health. The CDR3 runs from the conserved cysteine through the conserved F or W. Fields, in order: CDR3 length, V gene, D gene, J gene, clone size, CDR3 protein, CDR3 DNA. D genes are given only for firm matches. For some rows the clone size is stated as once, few or many, or as a class when expanded; others skip it.

cdr3_length: 17; v_call: TRBV15; d_call: TRBD2; j_call: TRBJ2-3; clone_size: -; cdr3_aa: CATSPNRAGGPTDTQYF; cdr3_nt: TGTGCCACCAGTCCTAATAGAGCGGGAGGGCCCACAGATACGCAGTATTTT
cdr3_length: 16; v_call: TRBV11-2; d_call: TRBD2; j_call: TRBJ2-2; clone_size: -; cdr3_aa: CASSRPGLAGGGELFF; cdr3_nt: TGTGCCAGCAGCCGGCCGGGACTAGCTGGGGGCGGGGAGCTGTTTTTT
cdr3_length: 17; v_call: TRBV6-4; d_call: TRBD2; j_call: TRBJ2-7; clone_size: -; cdr3_aa: CASNTGLAGGFAYEQYF; cdr3_nt: TGTGCCAGCAATACGGGACTAGCGGGAGGCTTTGCCTACGAGCAGTACTTC
cdr3_length: 11; v_call: TRBV7-6; d_call: -; j_call: TRBJ2-7; clone_size: -; cdr3_aa: CASSPETGQYF; cdr3_nt: TGTGCCAGCAGCCCAGAGACCGGGCAGTACTTC
cdr3_length: 14; v_call: TRBV19; d_call: -; j_call: TRBJ1-1; clone_size: -; cdr3_aa: CASSIGLLNTEAFF; cdr3_nt: TGTGCCAGTAGTATCGGACTGTTGAACACTGAAGCTTTCTTT
cdr3_length: 14; v_call: TRBV27; d_call: -; j_call: TRBJ2-2; clone_size: -; cdr3_aa: CASSLRMDTGELFF; cdr3_nt: TGTGCCAGCAGTTTACGGATGGACACCGGGGAGCTGTTTTTT
cdr3_length: 15; v_call: TRBV30; d_call: TRBD2; j_call: TRBJ2-2; clone_size: -; cdr3_aa: CAWSELAGGNGELFF; cdr3_nt: TGTGCCTGGAGTGAGCTAGCGGGAGGAAACGGGGAGCTGTTTTTT
cdr3_length: 12; v_call: TRBV14; d_call: TRBD1; j_call: TRBJ1-2; clone_size: -; cdr3_aa: CASSIDRVGYTF; cdr3_nt: TGTGCCAGCAGCATCGACAGGGTTGGCTACACCTTC
cdr3_length: 14; v_call: TRBV6-2/TRBV6-3; d_call: -; j_call: TRBJ2-7; clone_size: -; cdr3_aa: CASSYQGRSYEQYF; cdr3_nt: TGTGCCAGCAGTTACCAAGGCCGCTCCTACGAGCAGTACTTC
cdr3_length: 13; v_call: TRBV24-1; d_call: -; j_call: TRBJ2-2; clone_size: -; cdr3_aa: CATRTENTGELFF; cdr3_nt: TGTGCCACCAGGACAGAGAACACCGGGGAGCTGTTTTTT
cdr3_length: 15; v_call: TRBV3-1/TRBV3-2; d_call: -; j_call: TRBJ2-3; clone_size: -; cdr3_aa: CASAPTGQPTDTQYF; cdr3_nt: TGTGCCAGCGCTCCAACGGGGCAGCCCACAGATACGCAGTATTTT
cdr3_length: 19; v_call: TRBV24-1; d_call: -; j_call: TRBJ2-3; clone_size: -; cdr3_aa: CATSLAGDWSPFSTDTQYF; cdr3_nt: TGTGCCACCAGTTTGGCAGGGGATTGGAGCCCCTTCAGCACAGATACGCAGTATTTT
cdr3_length: 16; v_call: TRBV19; d_call: TRBD2; j_call: TRBJ2-7; clone_size: -; cdr3_aa: CASSIRLAGEFYEQYF; cdr3_nt: TGTGCCAGTAGTATAAGGCTAGCGGGAGAATTCTACGAGCAGTACTTC
cdr3_length: 15; v_call: TRBV27; d_call: -; j_call: TRBJ2-5; clone_size: -; cdr3_aa: CASSFSGWGQETQYF; cdr3_nt: TGTGCCAGCAGTTTCTCAGGGTGGGGGCAAGAGACCCAGTACTTC
cdr3_length: 15; v_call: TRBV7-8; d_call: TRBD2; j_call: TRBJ2-7; clone_size: once; cdr3_aa: CASSLGAGGVYEQYF; cdr3_nt: TGTGCCAGCAGCCTTGGTGCGGGGGGGGTCTACGAGCAGTACTTC
cdr3_length: 15; v_call: TRBV3-1/TRBV3-2; d_call: -; j_call: TRBJ2-7; clone_size: -; cdr3_aa: CASSQGAGLVYEQYF; cdr3_nt: TGTGCCAGCAGCCAAGGGGCCGGCTTGGTCTACGAGCAGTACTTC